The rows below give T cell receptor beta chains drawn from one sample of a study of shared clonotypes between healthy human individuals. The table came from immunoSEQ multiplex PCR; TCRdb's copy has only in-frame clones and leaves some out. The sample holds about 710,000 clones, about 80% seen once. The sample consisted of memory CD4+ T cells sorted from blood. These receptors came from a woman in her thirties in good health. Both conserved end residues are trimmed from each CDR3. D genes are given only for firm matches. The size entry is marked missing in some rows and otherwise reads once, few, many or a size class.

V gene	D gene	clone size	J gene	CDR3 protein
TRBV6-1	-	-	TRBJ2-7	ASSPPPSDSYEQY
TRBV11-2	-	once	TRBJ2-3	ASSPTRSSDTQY
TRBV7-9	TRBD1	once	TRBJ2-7	ASREGQGLQQY
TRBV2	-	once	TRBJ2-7	ASSEGGGSSYEQY
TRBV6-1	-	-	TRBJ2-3	ASSDAPRTDTQY
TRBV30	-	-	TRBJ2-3	AWSARDTQY
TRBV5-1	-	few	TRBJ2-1	ASSNDRSSYNEQF
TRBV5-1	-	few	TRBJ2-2	ASSLAYGNGELF
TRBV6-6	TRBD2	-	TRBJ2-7	ASSAGGGGPEQY
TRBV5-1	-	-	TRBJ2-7	ASSLPGATYEQY
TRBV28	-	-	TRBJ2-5	ASSPNRVQETQY
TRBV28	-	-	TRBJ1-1	ASTPFRSMNTEAF
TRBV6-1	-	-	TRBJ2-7	ATLVQY
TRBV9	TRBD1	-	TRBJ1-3	ASSARAGTAGNTIY
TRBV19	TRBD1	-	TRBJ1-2	ASSTPGQGVNYGYT
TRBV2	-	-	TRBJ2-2	ASVGHTNTGELF
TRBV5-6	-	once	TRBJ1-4	ASSKRQRPTNEKLF
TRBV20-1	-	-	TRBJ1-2	ARGRSGGYT
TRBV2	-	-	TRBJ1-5	ASVRDNNQPQH
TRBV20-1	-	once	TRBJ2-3	SARGDPVWY
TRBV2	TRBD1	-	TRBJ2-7	ASRDTGGAMRFPYEQY
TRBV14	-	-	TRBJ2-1	ASSQDSPSRRNNEQF